Described below is a single T cell receptor (beta chain) sequence and its context. Its target is unknown. This may stem from a read error, because a much larger clone lies one nucleotide away. V shed 7 bases, J shed 9 bases, and the junction held 11 bases outside the gene matches. This CDR3 comprises 14 residues. This entry belongs to a study of tumor-infiltrating lymphocytes in primary liver carcinoma. Study at large: Through surgical resection, the patients' primary liver carcinoma was treated. Spanning 30 to 69 years of age, the patients were men and women.

For blood RNA, unsorted whole blood served as the source, and germline DNA was extracted too. Whole-study results and caveats: Researchers found tumor-adjacent and tumor-blood pairs overlapped less than tumor region pairs. Tumor top-250-clone fractions significantly exceeded those of blood (p = 0.039).

Total RNA amounting to approximately 460 ng was the source from which TCR beta cDNA was made with a constant-region primer. Each TCR beta library was derived from three nested multiplex PCR rounds that employed slightly modified ARM-PCR. TRBV1-TRBV30 forward primers paired with a C-beta reverse primer were used in the first two PCR rounds, which ran approximately 10 cycles each. MiXCR, run by TCRdb on the multiplex PCR reads, gives a single entry per CDR3 protein. The data contain approximately 330,000 distinct CDR3 sequences, less than 65% of them singletons. The chain joins TRBV12-3 or TRBV12-4 to TRBJ2-4; the match to TRBD2 covers 8 bases. What was sequenced was peripheral blood. The receptor's source is a man in his forties or fifties with primary liver carcinoma and hepatitis B virus infection. CDR3 coding DNA: TGTGCCAGCAAGAGAGCGGGAGAGGGAAGCATTCAGTACTTC. Translated: CASKRAGEGSIQYF.